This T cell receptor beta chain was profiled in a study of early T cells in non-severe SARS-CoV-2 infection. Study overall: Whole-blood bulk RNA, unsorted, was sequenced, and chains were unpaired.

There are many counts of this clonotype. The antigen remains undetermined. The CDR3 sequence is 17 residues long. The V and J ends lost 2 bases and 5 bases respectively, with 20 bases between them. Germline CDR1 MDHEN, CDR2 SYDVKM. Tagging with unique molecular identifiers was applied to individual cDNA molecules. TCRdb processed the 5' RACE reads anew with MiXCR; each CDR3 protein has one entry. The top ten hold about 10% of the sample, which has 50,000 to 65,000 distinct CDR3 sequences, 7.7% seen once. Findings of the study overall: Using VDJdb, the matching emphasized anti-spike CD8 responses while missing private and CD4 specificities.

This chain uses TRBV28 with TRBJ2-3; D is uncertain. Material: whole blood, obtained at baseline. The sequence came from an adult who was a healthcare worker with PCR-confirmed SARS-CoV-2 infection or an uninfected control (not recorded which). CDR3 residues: CASSLILSASRIDTQYF. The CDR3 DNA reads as TGTGCCAGCAGTTTAATTCTGTCGGCTAGTAGGATAGATACGCAGTATTTT.